The entry that follows covers one TCR beta chain sequence. Its antigen is still unknown. This entry comes from a study of human T cells and chemical hapten exposure. Across the study: Chiefly women, the patients showed alopecia areata, totalis or universalis.

Stated time point: pre-sensitization, week 0. Specified treatment: therapeutic diphenylcyclopropenone sensitization with weekly scalp DPC. Samples of blood were obtained prior to the application of each patch test. Germline CDR1 and CDR2: MNHEY and SVGAGI. V trimming: 4 bases; J trimming: 6 bases; junction bases outside the gene matches: 9. This CDR3 spans 15 amino acids. As originally analysed: Sample TCR counts, which ranged from about 23,224 to 690,600, had a median of roughly 99,000. TCRdb passed the RACE reads through MiXCR, listing each CDR3 protein once. For this entry, the V and J calls and clone size follow TCRdb and not the study's own pipeline. Of tens of thousands of distinct CDR3 sequences listed, 9.6% are singletons. The study's findings and limits: It should be noted that donors had alopecia, so their immune response may differ from healthy people's.

Sample: whole blood, taken in connection with sensitization to the hapten diphenylcyclopropenone (DPC). The V and J genes are TRBV6-5 and TRBJ1-5; 7 bases align to TRBD1. The sequence was collected from a woman aged 40-49 years with alopecia areata. Some clones in this sample may be carry-over from other donors' samples. For the CDR3, the DNA is TGTGCCAGCAGTTCCCTACAGGGGTTGGGTCAGCCCCAGCATTTT. Translating it yields CASSSLQGLGQPQHF.